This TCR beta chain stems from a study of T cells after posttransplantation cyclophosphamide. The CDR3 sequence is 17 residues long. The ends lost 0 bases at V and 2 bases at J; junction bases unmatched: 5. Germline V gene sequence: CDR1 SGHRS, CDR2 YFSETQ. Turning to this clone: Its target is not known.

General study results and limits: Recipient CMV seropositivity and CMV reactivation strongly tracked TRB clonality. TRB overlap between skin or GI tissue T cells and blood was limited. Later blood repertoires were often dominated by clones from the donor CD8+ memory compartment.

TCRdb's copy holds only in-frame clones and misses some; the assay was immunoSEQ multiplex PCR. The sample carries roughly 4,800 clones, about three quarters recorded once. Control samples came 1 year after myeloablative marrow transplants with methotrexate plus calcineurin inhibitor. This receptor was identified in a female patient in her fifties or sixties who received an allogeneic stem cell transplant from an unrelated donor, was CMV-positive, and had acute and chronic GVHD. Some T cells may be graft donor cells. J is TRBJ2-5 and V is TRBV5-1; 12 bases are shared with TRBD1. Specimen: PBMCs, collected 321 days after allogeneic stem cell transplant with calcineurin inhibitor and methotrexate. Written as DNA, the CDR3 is TGCGCCAGCAGCTTGGCCGGGACAGGGGGCCTTCAAGAGACCCAGTACTTC. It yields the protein CASSLAGTGGLQETQYF.